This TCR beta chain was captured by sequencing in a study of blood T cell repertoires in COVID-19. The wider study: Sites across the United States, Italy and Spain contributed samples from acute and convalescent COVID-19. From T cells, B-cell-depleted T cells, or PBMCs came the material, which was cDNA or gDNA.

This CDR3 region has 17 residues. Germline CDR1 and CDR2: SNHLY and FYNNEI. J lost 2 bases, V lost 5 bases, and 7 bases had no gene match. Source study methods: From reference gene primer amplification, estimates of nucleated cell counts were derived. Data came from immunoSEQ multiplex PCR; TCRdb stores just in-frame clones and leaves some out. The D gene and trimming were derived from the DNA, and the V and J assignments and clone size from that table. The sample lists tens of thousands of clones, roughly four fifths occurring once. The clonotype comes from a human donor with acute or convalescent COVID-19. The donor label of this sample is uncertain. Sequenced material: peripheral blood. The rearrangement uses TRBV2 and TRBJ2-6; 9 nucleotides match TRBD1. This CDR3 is CASSSRTGEAGANVLTF. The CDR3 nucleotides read TGTGCCAGCAGTAGCAGGACAGGGGAGGCTGGGGCCAACGTCCTGACTTTC. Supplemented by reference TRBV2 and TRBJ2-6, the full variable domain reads EPEVTQTPSHQVTQMGQEVILRCVPISNHLYFYWYRQILGQKVEFLVSFYNNEISEKSEIFDDQFSVERPDGSNFTLKIRSTKLEDSAMYFCASSSRTGEAGANVLTFGAGSRLTVL.